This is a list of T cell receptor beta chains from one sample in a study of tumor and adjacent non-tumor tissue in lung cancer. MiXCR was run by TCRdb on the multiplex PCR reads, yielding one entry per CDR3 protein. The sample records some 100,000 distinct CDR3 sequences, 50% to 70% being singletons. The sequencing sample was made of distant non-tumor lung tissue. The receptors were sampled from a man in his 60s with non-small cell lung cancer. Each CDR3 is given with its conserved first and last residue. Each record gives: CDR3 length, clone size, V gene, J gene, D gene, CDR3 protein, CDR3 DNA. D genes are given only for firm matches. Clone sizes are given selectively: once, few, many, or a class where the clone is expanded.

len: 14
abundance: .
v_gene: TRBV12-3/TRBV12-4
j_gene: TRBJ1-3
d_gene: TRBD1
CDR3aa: CASSQGGDGSTIYF
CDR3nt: TGTGCAAGCAGTCAGGGGGGGGATGGAAGCACCATATATTTT

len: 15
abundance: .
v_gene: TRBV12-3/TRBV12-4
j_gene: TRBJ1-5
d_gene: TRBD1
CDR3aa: CASSRTGISNQLQHF
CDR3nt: TGTGCCAGCAGCCGGACAGGGATAAGTAATCAGCTCCAGCATTTT

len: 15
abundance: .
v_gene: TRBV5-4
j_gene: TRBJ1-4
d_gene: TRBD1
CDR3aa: CATSTGQGTFEKLFF
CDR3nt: TGTGCTACCAGCACGGGACAGGGGACTTTTGAAAAACTGTTTTTT

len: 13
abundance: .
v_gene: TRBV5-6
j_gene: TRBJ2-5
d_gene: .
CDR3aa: CASISAGPETQYF
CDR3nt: TGTGCCAGCATCTCGGCAGGGCCAGAGACCCAGTACTTC

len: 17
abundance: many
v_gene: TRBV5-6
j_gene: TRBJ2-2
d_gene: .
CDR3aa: CASSARGVWGNTGELFF
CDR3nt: TGTGCCAGCAGCGCCCGGGGAGTTTGGGGGAACACCGGGGAGCTGTTTTTT

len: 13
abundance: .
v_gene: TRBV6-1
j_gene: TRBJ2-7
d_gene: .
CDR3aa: CASARSFEYEQHF
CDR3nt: TGTGCCAGCGCCCGCTCTTTCGAGTACGAGCAGCACTTC

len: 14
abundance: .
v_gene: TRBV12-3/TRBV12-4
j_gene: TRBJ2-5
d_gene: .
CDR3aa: CASSLVEHRETQYF
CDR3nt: TGTGCCAGCAGTTTAGTGGAGCACCGAGAGACCCAGTACTTT

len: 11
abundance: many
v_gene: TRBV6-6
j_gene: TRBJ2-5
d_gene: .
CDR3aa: CASAGEGTQYF
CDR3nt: TGTGCCAGCGCAGGGGAGGGGACCCAGTACTTC

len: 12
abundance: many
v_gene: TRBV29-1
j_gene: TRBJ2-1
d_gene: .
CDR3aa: CSVEEIFNEQFF
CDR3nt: TGCAGCGTTGAAGAAATATTCAATGAGCAGTTCTTC

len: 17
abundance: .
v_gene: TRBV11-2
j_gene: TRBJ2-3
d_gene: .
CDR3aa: CASSLAGSERVADMQYF
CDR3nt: TGTGCCAGCAGCTTAGCGGGTAGCGAGAGAGTAGCAGATATGCAATATTTT

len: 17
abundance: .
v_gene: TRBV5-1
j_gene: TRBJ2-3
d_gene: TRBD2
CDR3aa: CASSVTGLAGSFDTQYF
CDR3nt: TGCGCCAGCAGCGTGACGGGATTAGCGGGGTCGTTTGATACGCAGTATTTT

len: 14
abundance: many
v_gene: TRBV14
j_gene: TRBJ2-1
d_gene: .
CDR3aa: CASSQDFRVGEQFF
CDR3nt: TGTGCCAGCAGCCAAGATTTCCGGGTCGGTGAGCAGTTCTTC

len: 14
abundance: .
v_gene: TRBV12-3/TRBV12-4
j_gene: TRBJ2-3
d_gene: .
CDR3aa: CASSSYFTTDTQYF
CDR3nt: TGTGCCAGCAGCTCCTACTTCACCACAGATACGCAGTATTTT

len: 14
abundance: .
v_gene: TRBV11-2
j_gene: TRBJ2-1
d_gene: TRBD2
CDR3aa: CASSLVGRACEQFF
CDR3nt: TGCGCCAGCAGCTTAGTCGGGAGGGCCTGTGAGCAGTTCTTC

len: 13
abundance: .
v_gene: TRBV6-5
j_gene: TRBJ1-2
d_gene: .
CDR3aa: CASSSNVEGGYTF
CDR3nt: TGTGCAAGCAGTTCCAACGTAGAGGGGGGCTACACCTTC

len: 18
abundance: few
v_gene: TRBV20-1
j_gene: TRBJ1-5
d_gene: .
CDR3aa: CSAREGPRPLYSNQPQHF
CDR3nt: TGCAGTGCTAGAGAGGGGCCCCGTCCCCTGTATAGCAATCAGCCCCAGCATTTT

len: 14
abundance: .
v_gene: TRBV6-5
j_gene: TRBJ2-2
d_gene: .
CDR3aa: CVSSYHPGTGELFF
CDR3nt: TGTGTCAGCAGTTACCACCCAGGAACCGGGGAGCTGTTTTTT

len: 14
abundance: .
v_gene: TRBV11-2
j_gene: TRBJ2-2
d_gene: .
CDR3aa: CATSSGQNTGELFF
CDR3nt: TGTGCCACTAGCTCAGGACAAAACACCGGGGAGCTGTTTTTT

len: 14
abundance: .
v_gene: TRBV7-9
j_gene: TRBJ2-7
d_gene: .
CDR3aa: CASIMDGAGVEQYF
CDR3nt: TGTGCCAGCATCATGGACGGGGCAGGGGTCGAGCAGTACTTC

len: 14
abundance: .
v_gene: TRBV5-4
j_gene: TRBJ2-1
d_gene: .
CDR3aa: CAIRWRQGNSEQFF
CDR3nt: TGTGCCATTAGGTGGCGGCAGGGTAACAGTGAGCAGTTCTTC

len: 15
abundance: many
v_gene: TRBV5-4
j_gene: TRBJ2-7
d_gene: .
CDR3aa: CASSSDPGNTYEQYF
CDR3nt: TGTGCCAGCAGCTCGGACCCAGGGAATACCTACGAGCAGTACTTC

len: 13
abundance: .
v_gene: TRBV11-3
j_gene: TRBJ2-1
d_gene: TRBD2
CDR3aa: CASWEGLANEQFF
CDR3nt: TGTGCCAGCTGGGAAGGACTAGCGAATGAGCAGTTCTTC

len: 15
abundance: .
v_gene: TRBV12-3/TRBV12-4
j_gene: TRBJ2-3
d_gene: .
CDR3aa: CTSSPNSDQVNTQYF
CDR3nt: TGTACCAGCAGCCCCAACAGTGACCAGGTGAATACGCAGTATTTT

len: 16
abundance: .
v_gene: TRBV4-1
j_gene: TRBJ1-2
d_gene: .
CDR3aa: CASSHSDKGANYGYTF
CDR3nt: TGCGCCAGCAGCCACTCCGACAAGGGAGCTAACTATGGTTACACCTTC

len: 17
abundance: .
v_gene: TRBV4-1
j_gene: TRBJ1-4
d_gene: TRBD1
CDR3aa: CDSCKGQGATTNEKLFF
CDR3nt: TGCGACAGCTGCAAAGGACAGGGGGCTACAACTAATGAAAAACTGTTTTTT

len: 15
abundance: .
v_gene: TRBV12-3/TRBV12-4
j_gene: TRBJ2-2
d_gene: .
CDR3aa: CASRLMMTNTGELFF
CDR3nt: TGTGCCAGCAGGTTGATGATGACGAACACCGGGGAGCTGTTTTTT

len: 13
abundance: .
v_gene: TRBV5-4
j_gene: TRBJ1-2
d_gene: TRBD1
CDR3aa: CAGSWDRDHGYIF
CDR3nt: TGTGCCGGCAGCTGGGACAGGGACCATGGCTACATCTTC

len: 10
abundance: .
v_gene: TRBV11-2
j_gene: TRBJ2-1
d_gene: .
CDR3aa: CANSSVAQFF
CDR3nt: TGTGCCAACAGCTCGGTTGCGCAGTTCTTC

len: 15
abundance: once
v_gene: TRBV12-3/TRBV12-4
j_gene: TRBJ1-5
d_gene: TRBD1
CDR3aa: CASSQGTGGCQPQHF
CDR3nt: TGCGCCAGCAGCCAAGGGACAGGGGGCTGTCAGCCCCAGCATTTT

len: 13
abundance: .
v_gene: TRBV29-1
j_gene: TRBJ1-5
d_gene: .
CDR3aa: CSASQVFYQPQHF
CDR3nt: TGCAGCGCTTCACAGGTGTTTTATCAGCCTCAGCATTTT

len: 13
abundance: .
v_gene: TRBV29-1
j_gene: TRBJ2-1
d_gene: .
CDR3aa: CSVERGPGNEQLF
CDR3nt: TGCAGCGTTGAGCGGGGGCCAGGCAATGAGCAGCTCTTC

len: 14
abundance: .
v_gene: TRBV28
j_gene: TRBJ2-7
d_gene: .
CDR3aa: CTSSQGLRTMEQYF
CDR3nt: TGTACCAGCAGCCAGGGACTGCGTACGATGGAGCAGTACTTC

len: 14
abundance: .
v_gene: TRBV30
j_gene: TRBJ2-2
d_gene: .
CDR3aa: CAWSEGIITWELFF
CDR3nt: TGTGCCTGGAGTGAAGGTATCATCACCTGGGAGCTGTTTTTT

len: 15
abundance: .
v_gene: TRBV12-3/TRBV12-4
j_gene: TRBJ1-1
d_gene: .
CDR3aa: CVSRPGGHTNTEAFF
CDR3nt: TGTGTCAGCAGGCCCGGGGGGCATACAAACACTGAAGCTTTCTTT

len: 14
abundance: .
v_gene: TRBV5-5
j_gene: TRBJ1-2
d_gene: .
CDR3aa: CAISLEAGSYSYTF
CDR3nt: TGTGCCATCAGCTTGGAAGCCGGAAGCTATAGCTACACCTTC

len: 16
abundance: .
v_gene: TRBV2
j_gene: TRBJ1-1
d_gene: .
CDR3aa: CASSDPLGVGGTEAFF
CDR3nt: TGTGCCAGCAGTGACCCACTAGGCGTGGGTGGAACTGAAGCTTTCTTT

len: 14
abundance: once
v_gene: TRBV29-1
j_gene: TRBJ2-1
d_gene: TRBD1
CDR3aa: CSIEGTDPHNEQFF
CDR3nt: TGCAGCATCGAGGGGACAGACCCCCACAATGAGCAGTTCTTC

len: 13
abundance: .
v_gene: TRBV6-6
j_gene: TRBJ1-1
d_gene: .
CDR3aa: CASIAPGLRVAFF
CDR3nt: TGTGCCAGCATCGCACCGGGCCTTCGGGTGGCTTTCTTT

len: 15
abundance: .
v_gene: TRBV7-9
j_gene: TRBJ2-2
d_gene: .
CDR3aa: CASSSQGANTEELFF
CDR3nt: TGTGCCAGCAGCTCACAAGGGGCGAACACCGAGGAGCTGTTTTTT

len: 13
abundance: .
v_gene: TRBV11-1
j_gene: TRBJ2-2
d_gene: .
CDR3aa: CASSFLDARELFF
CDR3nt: TGTGCCAGCAGCTTCTTGGACGCCAGGGAGTTGTTTTTT

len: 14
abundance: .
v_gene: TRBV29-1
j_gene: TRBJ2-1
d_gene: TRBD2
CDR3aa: CSVEGGSSYNEQFF
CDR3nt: TGCAGCGTTGAGGGAGGGAGCTCCTACAATGAGCAGTTCTTC

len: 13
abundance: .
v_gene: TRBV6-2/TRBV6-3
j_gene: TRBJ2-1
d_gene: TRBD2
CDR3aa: CARSYRLAAEQFF
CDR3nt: TGTGCCAGAAGTTACCGACTAGCGGCTGAGCAGTTCTTC

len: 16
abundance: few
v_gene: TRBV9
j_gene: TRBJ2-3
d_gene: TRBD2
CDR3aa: CASSGLAGGPSDTQYF
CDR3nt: TGTGCCAGCAGCGGGTTAGCGGGAGGGCCTTCAGATACGCAGTATTTT

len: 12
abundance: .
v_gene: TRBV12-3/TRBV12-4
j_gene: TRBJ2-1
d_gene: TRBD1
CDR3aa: CANRHGTGAMFF
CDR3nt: TGTGCCAACAGGCACGGGACAGGGGCTATGTTCTTC

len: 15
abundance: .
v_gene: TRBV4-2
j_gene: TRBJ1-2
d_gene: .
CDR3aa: CASSLSTISDYGYTF
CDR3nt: TGTGCCAGTAGCCTATCCACGATCTCGGACTATGGCTACACCTTC

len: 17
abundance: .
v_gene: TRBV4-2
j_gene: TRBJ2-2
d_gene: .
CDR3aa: CARSQYRGFPNAGELFF
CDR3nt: TGTGCCAGAAGCCAATATAGGGGATTTCCGAACGCCGGGGAGCTGTTTTTT

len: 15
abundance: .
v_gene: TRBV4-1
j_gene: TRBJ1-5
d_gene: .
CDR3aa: CASGQDTGSNRPQHF
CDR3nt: TGCGCCAGCGGCCAAGATACAGGTAGCAATCGGCCCCAGCATTTT

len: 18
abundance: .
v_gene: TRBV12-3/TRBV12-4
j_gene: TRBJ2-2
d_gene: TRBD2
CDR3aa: CASSGGLAGDRNTGELFF
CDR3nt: TGTGCCAGCAGTGGGGGACTAGCGGGGGATAGGAACACCGGGGAGCTGTTTTTT

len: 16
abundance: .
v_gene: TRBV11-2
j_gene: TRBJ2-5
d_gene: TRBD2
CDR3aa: CASRPRTSGVGEGQCF
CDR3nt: TGTGCCAGCAGACCCCGTACTAGCGGGGTGGGGGAGGGCCAGTGCTTC

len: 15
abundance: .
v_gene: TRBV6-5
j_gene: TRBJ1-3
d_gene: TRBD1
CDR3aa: CASSYSTGVGNTIYF
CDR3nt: TGTGCCAGCAGTTACTCAACAGGGGTAGGAAACACCATATATTTT

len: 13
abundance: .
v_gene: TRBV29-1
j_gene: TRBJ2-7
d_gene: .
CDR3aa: CSVVLAGYYEQYF
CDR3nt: TGCAGTGTTGTCCTAGCAGGGTACTACGAGCAGTACTTC

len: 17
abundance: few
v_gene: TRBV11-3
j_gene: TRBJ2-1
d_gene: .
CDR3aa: CASSFSHGLPTSMEQFF
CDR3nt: TGTGCCAGCAGCTTTAGTCACGGACTACCCACGAGCATGGAGCAGTTCTTC

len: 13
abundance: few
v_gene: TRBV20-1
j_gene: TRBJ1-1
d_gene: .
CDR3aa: CSAFRTENTEAFF
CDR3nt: TGCAGTGCTTTTAGGACGGAGAACACTGAAGCTTTCTTT

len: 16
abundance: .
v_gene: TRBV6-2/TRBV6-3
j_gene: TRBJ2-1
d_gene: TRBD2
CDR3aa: CASSTPIIAGNNEQFF
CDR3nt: TGTGCTAGTAGCACCCCGATAATAGCGGGGAACAATGAGCAGTTCTTC

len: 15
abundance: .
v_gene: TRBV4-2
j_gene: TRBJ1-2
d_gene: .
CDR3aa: CASSQVSGMDYGYTF
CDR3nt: TGTGCCAGCAGCCAAGTGTCGGGGATGGACTATGGCTACACCTTC

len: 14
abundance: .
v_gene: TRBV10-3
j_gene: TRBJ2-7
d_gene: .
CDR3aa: CAIRERDSSHEQYF
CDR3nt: TGTGCCATCAGGGAGCGGGACAGCTCCCACGAGCAGTATTTC

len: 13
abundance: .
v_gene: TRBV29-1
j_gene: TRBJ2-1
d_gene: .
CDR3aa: CSVSCSSYNEQFF
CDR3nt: TGCAGCGTCAGTTGCAGCTCCTACAATGAGCAGTTCTTC

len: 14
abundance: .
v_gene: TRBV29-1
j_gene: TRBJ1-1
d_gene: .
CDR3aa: CSVALTGGLTETFF
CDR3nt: TGCAGCGTTGCCCTGACGGGGGGTCTCACTGAAACTTTCTTT

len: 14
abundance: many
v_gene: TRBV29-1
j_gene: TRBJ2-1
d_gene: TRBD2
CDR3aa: CSVEILAGGNEQFF
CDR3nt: TGCAGCGTTGAAATTCTAGCGGGAGGGAATGAGCAGTTCTTC

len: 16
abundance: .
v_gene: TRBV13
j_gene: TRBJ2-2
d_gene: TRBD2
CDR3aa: CAGSITTSENTGELFF
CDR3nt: TGTGCCGGCAGCATTACGACTAGCGAGAACACCGGGGAGCTGTTTTTT